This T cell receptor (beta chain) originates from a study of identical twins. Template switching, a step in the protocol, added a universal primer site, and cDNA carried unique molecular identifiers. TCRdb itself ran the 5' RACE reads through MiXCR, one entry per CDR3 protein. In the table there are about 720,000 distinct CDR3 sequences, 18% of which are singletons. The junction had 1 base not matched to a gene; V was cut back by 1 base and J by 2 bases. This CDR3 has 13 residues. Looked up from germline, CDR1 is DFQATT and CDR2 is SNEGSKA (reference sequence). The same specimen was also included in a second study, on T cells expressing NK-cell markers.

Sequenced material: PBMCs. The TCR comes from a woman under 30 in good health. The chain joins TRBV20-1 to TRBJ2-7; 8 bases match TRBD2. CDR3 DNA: TGCAGTGCTAGAGGTAGCGGGGCCTACGAGCAGTACTTC. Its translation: CSARGSGAYEQYF.